This T cell receptor (beta chain) was captured in a study of breast tumors, draining lymph nodes, adjacent tissues. Study-wide results and caveats: The data were judged consistent with most tumor T cells coming from lymph node and expanding in tumor. Compared with lymph nodes, tumors were less diverse; compared with nontumor tissue, more. Luminal-like breast cancer showed significantly greater tumor-nontumor repertoire similarity than basal-like breast cancer did.

The germline gives CDR1 MNHNS, CDR2 SASEGT. V was cut by 5 bases and J by 12 bases, with 8 bases left in between. This CDR3 contains 11 residues. The lymph nodes were axillary draining lymph nodes from breast cancer patients. In the case of this clonotype: Its antigen is currently unknown. This clone may be a read error of a much larger clone one base away.

In TCRdb, the multiplex PCR reads were re-called with MiXCR into one record per CDR3 protein. This sample yields about 230,000 distinct CDR3 sequences, of which approximately 30% are seen a single time; around 1.4% belongs to the top ten. The receptor was derived from a female donor with breast cancer. Some clones in this sample may be carry-over from other donors' samples. The sequenced sample consisted of axillary lymph node tissue. V usage is TRBV6-1 and J usage is TRBJ1-6, with D tentatively TRBD1 (5 bases). The CDR3 sequence: CASSPDRPLHF. The CDR3 DNA sequence: TGTGCCAGCAGTCCTGACAGACCCCTCCACTTT.